This is a list of T cell receptor beta chains from one sample in a study of identifying expanded T cells in peripheral blood. Profiled with immunoSEQ multiplex PCR; TCRdb holds only in-frame clones, not every one. The table has 70,000 to 100,000 clones, almost 90% seen once. Sequenced material: blood. All receptors come from a person between 18 and 75 years old in good health. Both conserved end residues are part of each CDR3. The D gene is left open where the match is weak. Size tells how often a clone was seen (once, few, many) or the class of an expanded clone, and some rows leave it out.

v_gene: TRBV9
j_gene: TRBJ2-7
abundance: once
d_gene: TRBD1
CDR3aa: CASSDGRPGGEQYF
CDR3nt: TGTGCCAGCAGCGATGGACGCCCAGGGGGCGAGCAGTACTTC

v_gene: TRBV5-1
j_gene: TRBJ2-5
abundance: -
d_gene: TRBD1
CDR3aa: CASSFGTGEETQYF
CDR3nt: TGCGCCAGCAGCTTTGGGACAGGGGAAGAGACCCAGTACTTC

v_gene: TRBV10-2
j_gene: TRBJ1-1
abundance: -
d_gene: -
CDR3aa: CASSAPGADTEAFF
CDR3nt: TGCGCCAGCAGTGCACCGGGGGCGGACACTGAAGCTTTCTTT

v_gene: TRBV4-2
j_gene: TRBJ2-2
abundance: -
d_gene: TRBD1
CDR3aa: CASSPGTENTGELFF
CDR3nt: TGTGCCAGCAGCCCCGGGACAGAGAACACCGGGGAGCTGTTTTTT

v_gene: TRBV28
j_gene: TRBJ1-5
abundance: -
d_gene: -
CDR3aa: CASSPPAPRGPQHF
CDR3nt: TGTGCCAGCAGTCCCCCCGCCCCGCGAGGGCCCCAGCATTTT

v_gene: TRBV5-4
j_gene: TRBJ2-7
abundance: -
d_gene: -
CDR3aa: CASSGEGGSYEQYF
CDR3nt: TGTGCCAGCAGCGGGGAGGGGGGCTCCTACGAGCAGTACTTC

v_gene: TRBV4-2
j_gene: TRBJ1-3
abundance: -
d_gene: -
CDR3aa: CASSQERQTGGLLSSGNTIYF
CDR3nt: TGTGCCAGCAGCCAAGAAAGGCAGACAGGCGGACTTCTAAGCTCTGGAAACACCATATATTTT

v_gene: TRBV6-1
j_gene: TRBJ2-1
abundance: few
d_gene: -
CDR3aa: CASSRQVTDYNEQFF
CDR3nt: TGTGCCAGCAGTAGACAGGTTACGGACTACAATGAGCAGTTCTTC

v_gene: TRBV21-1
j_gene: TRBJ2-2
abundance: -
d_gene: -
CDR3aa: CASRAGSTGELFF
CDR3nt: TGTGCCAGCAGGGCGGGAAGCACCGGGGAGCTGTTTTTT

v_gene: TRBV27
j_gene: TRBJ1-6
abundance: -
d_gene: TRBD1
CDR3aa: CASSRPRDRNSPLHF
CDR3nt: TGTGCCAGCAGTCGTCCTAGGGACAGGAATTCACCCCTCCACTTT

v_gene: TRBV6-1
j_gene: TRBJ2-1
abundance: -
d_gene: -
CDR3aa: CASSALMVVQFF
CDR3nt: TGTGCCAGCAGTGCCCTCATGGTGGTGCAGTTCTTC

v_gene: TRBV2
j_gene: TRBJ1-2
abundance: -
d_gene: -
CDR3aa: CASTAGVKDGYTF
CDR3nt: TGTGCCAGCACGGCGGGGGTGAAGGATGGCTACACCTTC

v_gene: TRBV11-2
j_gene: TRBJ1-1
abundance: -
d_gene: -
CDR3aa: CASSPNGISNTEAFF
CDR3nt: TGTGCCAGCAGCCCTAACGGGATATCGAACACTGAAGCTTTCTTT

v_gene: TRBV9
j_gene: TRBJ1-3
abundance: few
d_gene: -
CDR3aa: CASSALDRQSGNTIYF
CDR3nt: TGTGCCAGCAGCGCTCTAGACAGGCAATCTGGAAACACCATATATTTT